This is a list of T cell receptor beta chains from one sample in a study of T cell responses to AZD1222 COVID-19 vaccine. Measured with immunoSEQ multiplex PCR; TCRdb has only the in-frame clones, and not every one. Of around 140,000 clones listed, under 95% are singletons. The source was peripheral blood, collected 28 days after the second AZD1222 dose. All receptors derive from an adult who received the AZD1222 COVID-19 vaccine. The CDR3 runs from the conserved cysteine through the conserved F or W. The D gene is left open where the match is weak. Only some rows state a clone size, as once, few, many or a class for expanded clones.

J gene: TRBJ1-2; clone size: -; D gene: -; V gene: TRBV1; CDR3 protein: CTSSQEAARAIYGYTF; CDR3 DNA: TGCACCAGCAGCCAAGAAGCCGCGAGGGCCATCTATGGCTACACCTTC
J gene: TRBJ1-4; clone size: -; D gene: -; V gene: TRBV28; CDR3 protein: CASSLVDRAGEKLFF; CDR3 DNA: TGTGCCAGCAGTTTGGTTGACCGAGCGGGGGAAAAACTGTTTTTT
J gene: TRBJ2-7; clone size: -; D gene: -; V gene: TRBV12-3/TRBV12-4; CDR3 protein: CASSQGWEQYF; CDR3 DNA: TGTGCCAGCAGTCAGGGGTGGGAGCAGTACTTC
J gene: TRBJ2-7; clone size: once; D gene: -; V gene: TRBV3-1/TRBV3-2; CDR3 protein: CASSQRTPRVQYF; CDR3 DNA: TGTGCCAGCAGCCAAAGGACTCCCAGGGTGCAGTACTTC
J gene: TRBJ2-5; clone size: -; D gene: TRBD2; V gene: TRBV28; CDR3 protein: CASSFGGRLGKETQYF; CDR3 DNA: TGTGCCAGCAGTTTTGGCGGGAGGCTTGGGAAAGAGACCCAGTACTTC
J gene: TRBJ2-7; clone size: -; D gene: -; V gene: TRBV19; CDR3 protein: CASSLTRSYEQYF; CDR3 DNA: TGTGCCAGTAGTTTGACTAGATCCTACGAGCAGTACTTC
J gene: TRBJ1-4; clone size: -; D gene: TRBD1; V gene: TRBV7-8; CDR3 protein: CASSSDRGREKLFF; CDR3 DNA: TGTGCCAGCAGCTCGGACAGGGGGCGTGAAAAACTGTTTTTT
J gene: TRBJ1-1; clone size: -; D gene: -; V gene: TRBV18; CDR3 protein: CASSPTIKAEGTEAFF; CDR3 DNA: TGTGCCAGCTCACCAACGATTAAGGCTGAGGGCACTGAAGCTTTCTTT
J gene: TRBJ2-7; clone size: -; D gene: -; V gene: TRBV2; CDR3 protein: CASNGARYEQYF; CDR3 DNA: TGTGCCAGTAACGGGGCAAGGTACGAGCAGTACTTC
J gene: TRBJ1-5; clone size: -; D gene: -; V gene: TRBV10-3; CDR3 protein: CAIMGGVNQPQHF; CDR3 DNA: TGTGCCATCATGGGGGGGGTCAATCAGCCCCAGCATTTT
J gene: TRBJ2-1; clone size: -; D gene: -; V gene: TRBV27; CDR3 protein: CASSFGRGAINEQFF; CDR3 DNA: TGTGCCAGCAGTTTTGGCAGGGGAGCGATCAATGAGCAGTTCTTC
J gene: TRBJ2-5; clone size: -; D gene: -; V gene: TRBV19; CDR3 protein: CASSITTRQETQYF; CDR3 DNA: TGTGCCAGTAGTATCACGACCAGACAAGAGACCCAGTACTTC
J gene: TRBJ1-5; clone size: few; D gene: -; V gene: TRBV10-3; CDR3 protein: CAISGDDRPQHF; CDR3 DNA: TGTGCCATCAGTGGGGATGATAGGCCCCAGCATTTT
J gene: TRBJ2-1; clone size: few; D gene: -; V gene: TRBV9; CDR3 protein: CASSADTNYNEQFF; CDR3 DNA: TGTGCCAGCAGCGCAGACACGAACTACAATGAGCAGTTCTTC
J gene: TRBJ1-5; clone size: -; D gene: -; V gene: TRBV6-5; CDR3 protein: CASSYRRAGQPQHF; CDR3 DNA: TGTGCCAGCAGTTACCGGCGGGCAGGACAGCCCCAGCATTTT
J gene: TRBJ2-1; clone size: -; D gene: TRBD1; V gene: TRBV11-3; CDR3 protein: CASSLVEGQLGQQFF; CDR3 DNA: TGTGCCAGCAGCTTAGTTGAGGGACAGCTGGGGCAGCAGTTCTTC
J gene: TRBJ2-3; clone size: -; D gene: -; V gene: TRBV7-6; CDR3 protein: CASSLAGTTSTDTQYF; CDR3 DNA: TGTGCCAGCAGCTTAGCGGGGACGACTAGCACAGATACGCAGTATTTT
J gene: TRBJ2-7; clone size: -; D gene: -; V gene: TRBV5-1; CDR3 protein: CASSLVGLSHPHF; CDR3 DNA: TGCGCCAGCAGCTTGGTAGGGCTCTCCCATCCCCACTTC
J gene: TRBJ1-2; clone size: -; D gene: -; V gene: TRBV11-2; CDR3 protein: CASSLEVSSFYGYTF; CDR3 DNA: TGTGCCAGCAGCTTAGAGGTCAGCAGTTTCTATGGCTACACCTTC
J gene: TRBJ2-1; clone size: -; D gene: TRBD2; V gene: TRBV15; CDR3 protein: CATSRVPGLATTYNEQFF; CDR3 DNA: TGTGCCACCAGCAGAGTGCCTGGACTAGCGACTACCTACAATGAGCAGTTCTTC
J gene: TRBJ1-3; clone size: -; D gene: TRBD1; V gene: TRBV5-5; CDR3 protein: CASSPTGGTSSGNTIYF; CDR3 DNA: TGTGCCAGCAGCCCGACAGGGGGTACCTCCTCTGGAAACACCATATATTTT
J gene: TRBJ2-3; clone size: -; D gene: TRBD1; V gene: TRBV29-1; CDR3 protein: CSVVGDRGRLDTQYF; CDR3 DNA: TGCAGCGTCGTTGGGGACAGGGGGCGGTTAGATACGCAGTATTTT
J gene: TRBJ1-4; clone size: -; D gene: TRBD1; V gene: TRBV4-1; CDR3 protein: CASSHSGTGPLELFF; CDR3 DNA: TGCGCCAGCAGCCACTCTGGGACAGGGCCCCTAGAACTGTTTTTT
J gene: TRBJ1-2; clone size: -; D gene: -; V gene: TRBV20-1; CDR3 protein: CSASTSGRDDGYTF; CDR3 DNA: TGCAGTGCTAGTACCTCAGGCCGAGATGATGGCTACACCTTC
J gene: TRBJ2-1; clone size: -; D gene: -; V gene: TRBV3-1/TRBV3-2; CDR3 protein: CASSRLGNEQFF; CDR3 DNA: TGTGCCAGCAGCCGCTTGGGGAACGAGCAGTTCTTC
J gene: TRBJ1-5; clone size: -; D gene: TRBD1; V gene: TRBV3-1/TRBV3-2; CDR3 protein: CASSPNGDSRNQPQHF; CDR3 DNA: TGTGCCAGCAGCCCCAACGGGGACAGCCGCAATCAGCCCCAGCATTTT
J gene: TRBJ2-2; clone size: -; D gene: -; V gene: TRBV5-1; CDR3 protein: CASSRANTGELFF; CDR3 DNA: TGCGCCAGCAGCCGTGCGAACACCGGGGAGCTGTTTTTT
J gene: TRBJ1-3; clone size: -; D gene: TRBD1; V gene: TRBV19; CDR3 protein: CASSSRQGAGNTIYF; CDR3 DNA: TGTGCCAGTAGTTCGCGACAGGGAGCTGGAAACACCATATATTTT
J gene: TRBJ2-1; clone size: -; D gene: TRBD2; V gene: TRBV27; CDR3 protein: CASRRSGISSYNEQFF; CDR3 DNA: TGTGCCAGCAGACGTAGCGGGATAAGCTCCTACAATGAGCAGTTCTTC
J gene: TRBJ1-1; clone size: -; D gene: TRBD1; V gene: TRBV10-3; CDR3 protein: CAISVRGTGEPNTEAFF; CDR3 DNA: TGTGCCATCAGTGTTAGAGGAACAGGGGAACCGAACACTGAAGCTTTCTTT
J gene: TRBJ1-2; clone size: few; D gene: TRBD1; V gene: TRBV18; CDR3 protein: CASSPSAGGDYGYTF; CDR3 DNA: TGTGCCAGCTCACCATCGGCAGGGGGTGACTATGGCTACACCTTC
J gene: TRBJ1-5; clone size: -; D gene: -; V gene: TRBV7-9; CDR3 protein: CASTSDYSNQPQHF; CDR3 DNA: TGTGCCAGCACGTCGGATTATAGCAATCAGCCCCAGCATTTT